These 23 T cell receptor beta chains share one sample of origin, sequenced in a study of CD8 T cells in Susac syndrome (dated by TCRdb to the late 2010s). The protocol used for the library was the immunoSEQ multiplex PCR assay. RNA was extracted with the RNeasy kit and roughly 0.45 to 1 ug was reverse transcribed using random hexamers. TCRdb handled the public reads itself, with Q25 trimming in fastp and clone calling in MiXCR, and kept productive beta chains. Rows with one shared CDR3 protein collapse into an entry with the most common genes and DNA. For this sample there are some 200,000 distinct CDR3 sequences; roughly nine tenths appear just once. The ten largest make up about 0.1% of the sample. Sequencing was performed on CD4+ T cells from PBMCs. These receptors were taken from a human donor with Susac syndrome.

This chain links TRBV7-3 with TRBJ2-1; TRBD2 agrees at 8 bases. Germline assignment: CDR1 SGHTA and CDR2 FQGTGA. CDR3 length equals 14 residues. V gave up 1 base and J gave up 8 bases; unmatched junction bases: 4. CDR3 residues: CASSLNSGADEQFF. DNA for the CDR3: TGTGCCAGCAGCTTAAATAGCGGGGCTGATGAGCAGTTCTTC.

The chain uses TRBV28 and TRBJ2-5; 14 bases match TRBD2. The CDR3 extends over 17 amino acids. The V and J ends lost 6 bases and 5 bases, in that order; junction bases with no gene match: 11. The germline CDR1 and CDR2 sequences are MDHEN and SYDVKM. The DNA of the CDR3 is TGTGCCAGCAGCTCCACCGGGACTAGCGGGAGTCGGGAGACCCAGTACTTC. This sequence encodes CASSSTGTSGSRETQYF.

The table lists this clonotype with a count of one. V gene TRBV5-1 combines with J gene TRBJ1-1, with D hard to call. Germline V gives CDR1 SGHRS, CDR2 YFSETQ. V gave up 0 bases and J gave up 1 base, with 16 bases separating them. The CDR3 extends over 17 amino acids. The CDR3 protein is CASSLVPTSKGNTEAFF. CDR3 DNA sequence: TGCGCCAGCAGCTTGGTCCCGACATCTAAGGGGAACACTGAAGCTTTCTTT.

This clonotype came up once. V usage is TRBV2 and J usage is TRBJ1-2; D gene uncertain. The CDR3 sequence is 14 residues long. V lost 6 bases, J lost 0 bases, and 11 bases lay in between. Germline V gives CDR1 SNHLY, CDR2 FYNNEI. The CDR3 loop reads CASRERLANYGYTF. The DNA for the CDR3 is TGTGCCAGCAGGGAACGGCTCGCTAACTATGGCTACACCTTC.

CDR3 amino acids: CASSERETGEIDRSQHF. The CDR3 nucleotides read TGTGCCAGCAGCGAGAGGGAAACAGGGGAAATTGACCGGTCCCAGCATTTT. J is TRBJ1-5 and V is TRBV9; 7 bases map to TRBD1. In germline, CDR1 is SGDLS, CDR2 YYNGEE. With 3 bases clipped from V and 11 bases from J, the junction kept 20 bases outside the gene matches. This CDR3 is built from 17 residues.

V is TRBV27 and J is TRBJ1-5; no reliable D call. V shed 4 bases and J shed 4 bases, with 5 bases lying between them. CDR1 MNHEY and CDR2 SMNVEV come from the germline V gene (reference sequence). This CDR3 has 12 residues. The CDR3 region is CASSSTNQPQHF. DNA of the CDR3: TGTGCCAGCAGTTCCACTAATCAGCCCCAGCATTTT.

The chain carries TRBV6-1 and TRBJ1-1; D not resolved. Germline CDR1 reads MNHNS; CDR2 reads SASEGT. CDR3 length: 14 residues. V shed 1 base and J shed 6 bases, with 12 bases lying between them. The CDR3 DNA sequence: TGTGCCAGCAGTGAAGTTATGGTTATGGCTGAAGCTTTCTTT. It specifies CASSEVMVMAEAFF.

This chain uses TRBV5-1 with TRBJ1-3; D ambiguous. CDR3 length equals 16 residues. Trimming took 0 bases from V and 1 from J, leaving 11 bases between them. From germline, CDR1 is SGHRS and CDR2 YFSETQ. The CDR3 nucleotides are TGCGCCAGCAGCTTGGCCTTAGGGAATTCTGGAAACACCATATATTTT. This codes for CASSLALGNSGNTIYF.

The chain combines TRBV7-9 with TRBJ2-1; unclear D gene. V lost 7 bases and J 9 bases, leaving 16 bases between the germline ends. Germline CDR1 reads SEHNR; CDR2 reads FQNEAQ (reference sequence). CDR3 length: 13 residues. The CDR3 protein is CASTPRGRTEQFF. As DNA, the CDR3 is TGTGCCAGCACCCCCCGTGGAAGGACTGAGCAGTTCTTC.

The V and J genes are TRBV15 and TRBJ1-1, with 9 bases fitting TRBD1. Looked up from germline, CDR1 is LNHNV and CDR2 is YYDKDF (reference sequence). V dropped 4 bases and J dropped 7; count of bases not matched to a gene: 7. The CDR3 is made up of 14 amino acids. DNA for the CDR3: TGTGCCACCAGCACTCGGACAGGGGCTGATGAAGCTTTCTTT. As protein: CATSTRTGADEAFF.

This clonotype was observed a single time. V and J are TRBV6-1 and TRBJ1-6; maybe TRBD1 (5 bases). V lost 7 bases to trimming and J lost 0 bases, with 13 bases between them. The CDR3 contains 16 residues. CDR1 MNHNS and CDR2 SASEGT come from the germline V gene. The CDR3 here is CASTRSGSSYNSPLHF. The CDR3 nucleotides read TGTGCCAGCACGCGGTCAGGGAGCTCCTATAATTCACCCCTCCACTTT.

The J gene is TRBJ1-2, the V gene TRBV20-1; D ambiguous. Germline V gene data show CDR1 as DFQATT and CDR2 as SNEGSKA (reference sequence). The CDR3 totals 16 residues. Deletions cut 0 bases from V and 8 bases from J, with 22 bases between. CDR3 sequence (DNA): TGCAGTGCTAGAGATAAGAAGGGCCCTGTTAGTCGAGGCTACACCTTC. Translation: CSARDKKGPVSRGYTF.

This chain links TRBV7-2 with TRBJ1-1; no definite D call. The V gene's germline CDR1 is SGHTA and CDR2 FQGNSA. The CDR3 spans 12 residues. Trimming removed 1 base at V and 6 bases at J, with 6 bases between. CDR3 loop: CASSLESPEAFF. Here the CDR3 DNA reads TGTGCCAGCAGCTTAGAGAGCCCTGAAGCTTTCTTT.

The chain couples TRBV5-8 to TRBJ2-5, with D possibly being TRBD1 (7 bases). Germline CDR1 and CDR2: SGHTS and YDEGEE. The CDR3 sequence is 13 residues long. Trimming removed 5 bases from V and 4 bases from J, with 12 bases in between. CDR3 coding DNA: TGTGCCAGCAGGCAGGGGGGCGGAGAGACCCAGTACTTC. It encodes CASRQGGGETQYF.

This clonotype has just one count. CDR3 amino acids: CASSHDGWTGKGQPQHF. In DNA form, the CDR3 reads TGCGCCAGCAGCCATGACGGATGGACAGGGAAGGGACAGCCCCAGCATTTT. The chain combines TRBV4-1 with TRBJ1-5; 8 bases are a match to TRBD1. The length of the CDR3 is 17 residues. V was clipped by 3 bases and J by 7 bases; unmatched bases: 14. Germline loops: CDR1 MGHRA, CDR2 YSYEKL.

Written as DNA, the CDR3 is TGCGCCAGCAGCTTATCCCGGGACCCCAGGAAATATGGCTACACCTTC. It encodes CASSLSRDPRKYGYTF. The chain uses TRBV5-1 and TRBJ1-2, with D perhaps matching TRBD1 (5 bases). Germline CDR1 SGHRS, CDR2 YFSETQ. The CDR3 length is 16 residues. The V end was cut by 2 bases, the J end by 5 bases, with 19 bases between.

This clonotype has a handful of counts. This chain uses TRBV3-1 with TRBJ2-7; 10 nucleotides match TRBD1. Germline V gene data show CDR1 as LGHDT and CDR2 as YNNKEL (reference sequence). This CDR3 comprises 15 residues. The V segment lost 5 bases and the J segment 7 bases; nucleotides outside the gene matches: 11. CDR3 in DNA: TGTGCCAGCAGCTTCCGGGACAGGGGATCGGGGGAGCAGTACTTC. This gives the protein CASSFRDRGSGEQYF.

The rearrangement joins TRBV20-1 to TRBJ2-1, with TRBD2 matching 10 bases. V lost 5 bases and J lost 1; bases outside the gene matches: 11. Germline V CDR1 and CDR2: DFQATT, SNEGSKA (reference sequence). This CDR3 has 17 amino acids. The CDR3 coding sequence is TGCAGTGCTGCCGGGACTAGCGCCGATGGGTCCTACAATGAGCAGTTCTTC. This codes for CSAAGTSADGSYNEQFF.

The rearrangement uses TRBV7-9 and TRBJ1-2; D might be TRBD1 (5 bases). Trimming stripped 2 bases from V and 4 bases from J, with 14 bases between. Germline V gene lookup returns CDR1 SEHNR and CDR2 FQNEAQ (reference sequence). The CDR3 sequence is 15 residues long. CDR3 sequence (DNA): TGTGCCAGCAGCTTACTGGGGGGAAGAGGCTATGGCTACACCTTC. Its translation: CASSLLGGRGYGYTF. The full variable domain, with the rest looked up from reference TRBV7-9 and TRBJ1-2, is DTGVSQNPRHKITKRGQNVTFRCDPISEHNRLYWYRQTLGQGPEFLTYFQNEAQLEKSRLLSDRFSAERPKGSFSTLEIQRTEQGDSAMYLCASSLLGGRGYGYTFGSGTRLTVV.

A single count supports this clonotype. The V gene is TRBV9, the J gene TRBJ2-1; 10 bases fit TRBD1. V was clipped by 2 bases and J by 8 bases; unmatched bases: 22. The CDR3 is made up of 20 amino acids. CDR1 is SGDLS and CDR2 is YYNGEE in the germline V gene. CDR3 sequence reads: CASSVSGYLTGTGEQDEQFF. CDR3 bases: TGTGCCAGCAGCGTTTCGGGATACTTGACCGGGACAGGGGAACAAGATGAGCAGTTCTTC.

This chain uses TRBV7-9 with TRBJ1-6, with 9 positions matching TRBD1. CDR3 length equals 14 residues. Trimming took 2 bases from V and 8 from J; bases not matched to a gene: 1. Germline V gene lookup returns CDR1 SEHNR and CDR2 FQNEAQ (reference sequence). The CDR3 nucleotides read TGTGCCAGCAGCTTAAGACAGGGGGATTCACCCCTCCACTTT. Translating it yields CASSLRQGDSPLHF.

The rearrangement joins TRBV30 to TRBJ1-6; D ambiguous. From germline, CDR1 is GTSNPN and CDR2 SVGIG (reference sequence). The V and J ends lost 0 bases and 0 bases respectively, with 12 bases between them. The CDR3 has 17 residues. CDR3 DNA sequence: TGTGCCTGGAGTGTAGTCACAGTACGCTCCTATAATTCACCCCTCCACTTT. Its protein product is CAWSVVTVRSYNSPLHF.

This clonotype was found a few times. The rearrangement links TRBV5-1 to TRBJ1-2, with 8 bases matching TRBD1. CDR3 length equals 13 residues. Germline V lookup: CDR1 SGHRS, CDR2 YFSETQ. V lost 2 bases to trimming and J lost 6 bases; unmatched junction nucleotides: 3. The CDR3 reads CASSLQGEHGYTF. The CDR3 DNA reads TGCGCCAGCAGCTTACAGGGGGAACATGGCTACACCTTC.